This is a list of T cell receptor beta chains from one sample in a study of T cell responses to AZD1222 COVID-19 vaccine. Generated by immunoSEQ multiplex PCR, the TCRdb table keeps only in-frame clones and is missing some. This table holds some 120,000 clones, around 92% found once. Sequencing was performed on peripheral blood, taken on day 0 of AZD1222 vaccination. The origin of the receptors is an adult in good health. CDR3s include the opening cysteine and the closing phenylalanine or tryptophan. A D gene is named only where the DNA matches it firmly. Expanded clones get a size class; other rows say once, few or many, or leave the size out.

once	TRBV30	NA	TRBJ1-1	CAWSAAVTEAFF	TGTGCCTGGAGTGCGGCCGTCACTGAAGCTTTCTTT
once	TRBV3-1/TRBV3-2	NA	TRBJ2-4	CASSRTPTTAKNIQYF	TGTGCCAGCAGCCGGACCCCTACGACGGCCAAAAACATTCAGTACTTC
NA	TRBV3-1/TRBV3-2	NA	TRBJ1-2	CASSQVGAGYTF	TGTGCCAGCAGCCAAGTCGGTGCGGGCTACACCTTC
NA	TRBV29-1	NA	TRBJ2-1	CSVQRAQDIDEQFF	TGCAGCGTTCAGAGGGCACAGGATATCGATGAGCAGTTCTTC
NA	TRBV7-8	TRBD2	TRBJ2-1	CASSLEYWAGGTYNEQFF	TGTGCCAGCAGCTTAGAGTATTGGGCGGGAGGGACCTACAATGAGCAGTTCTTC
NA	TRBV6-4	NA	TRBJ2-7	CARKQVRLPGWEQYF	TGTGCCAGAAAGCAAGTCCGTCTCCCCGGGTGGGAGCAGTACTTC
NA	TRBV27	TRBD1	TRBJ1-2	CASSFNRGWKNGYTF	TGTGCCAGCAGTTTTAACAGGGGGTGGAAGAATGGCTACACCTTC
NA	TRBV5-1	NA	TRBJ2-7	CASSLGAEPYEQYF	TGCGCCAGCAGCTTGGGGGCAGAGCCCTACGAGCAGTACTTC
NA	TRBV7-8	TRBD1	TRBJ1-2	CASSPGQGYYGYTF	TGTGCCAGCAGCCCCGGACAGGGCTACTATGGCTACACCTTC
NA	TRBV29-1	TRBD2	TRBJ2-5	CSVEGGIAGEAETQYF	TGCAGCGTTGAAGGGGGAATAGCGGGAGAGGCAGAGACCCAGTACTTC
NA	TRBV28	NA	TRBJ1-2	CASSFPGGVVASNSGLSPGYTF	TGTGCCAGCAGTTTTCCCGGCGGTGTGGTGGCCTCCAACTCCGGACTCAGCCCCGGCTACACCTTC
NA	TRBV2	TRBD1	TRBJ1-5	CASTYDRGRDQPQHF	TGTGCCAGCACATACGACAGGGGAAGGGATCAGCCCCAGCATTTT
NA	TRBV5-3	NA	TRBJ1-5	CARSFGVLNQPQHF	TGTGCCAGAAGCTTTGGGGTCCTCAATCAGCCCCAGCATTTT
NA	TRBV27	NA	TRBJ1-5	CASSRSLNQPQHF	TGTGCCAGCAGCCGAAGTCTCAATCAGCCCCAGCATTTT
NA	TRBV7-9	TRBD1	TRBJ1-4	CASRSGTGGRKLFF	TGTGCCAGCAGGTCCGGGACAGGGGGCCGAAAACTGTTTTTT
NA	TRBV7-9	TRBD2	TRBJ2-2	CASNWGIAGSGGELFF	TGTGCCAGCAACTGGGGAATAGCGGGATCGGGCGGGGAGCTGTTTTTT
NA	TRBV19	NA	TRBJ2-7	CASSSVPSYEQYF	TGTGCCAGTTCTAGCGTCCCCTCCTACGAGCAGTACTTC
NA	TRBV28	TRBD1	TRBJ2-5	CASRGQGKETQYF	TGTGCCAGCAGAGGACAGGGGAAAGAGACCCAGTACTTC
NA	TRBV25-1	NA	TRBJ2-1	CASRGGGEQFF	TGTGCCAGCAGGGGGGGCGGTGAGCAGTTCTTC
NA	TRBV19	NA	TRBJ2-7	CASSIYRTENYEQYF	TGTGCCAGTAGTATATATCGGACAGAAAATTACGAGCAGTACTTC
NA	TRBV28	NA	TRBJ2-1	CASKRFLRNNEQFF	TGTGCCAGTAAGCGTTTTCTGAGGAACAATGAGCAGTTCTTC
NA	TRBV25-1	NA	TRBJ2-7	CASHENYEQYF	TGTGCCAGCCATGAAAACTACGAGCAGTACTTC
NA	TRBV28	NA	TRBJ1-5	CASRRSAWQPQHF	TGTGCCAGCAGGCGGTCGGCGTGGCAGCCCCAGCATTTT
NA	TRBV7-9	TRBD1	TRBJ2-3	CASSNRDREADTQYF	TGTGCCAGCAGTAACCGGGACAGGGAGGCAGATACGCAGTATTTT
NA	TRBV4-2	NA	TRBJ2-5	CASSQGAGPGGQETQYF	TGTGCCAGCAGCCAAGGGGCGGGGCCAGGGGGCCAAGAGACCCAGTACTTC
NA	TRBV12-3/TRBV12-4	NA	TRBJ2-7	CASSFSGLYEQYF	TGTGCCAGCAGTTTTAGCGGACTCTACGAGCAGTACTTC
NA	TRBV18	NA	TRBJ2-7	CASSPVPALGPYEQYF	TGTGCCAGCTCACCAGTCCCGGCCTTGGGGCCCTACGAGCAGTACTTC
NA	TRBV28	NA	TRBJ1-4	CASSSGLNEKLFF	TGTGCCAGCAGTTCGGGACTTAATGAAAAACTGTTTTTT
NA	TRBV27	TRBD1	TRBJ2-7	CASSLTSDRAYEQYF	TGTGCCAGCAGTTTAACTTCGGACAGGGCCTACGAGCAGTACTTC